This is a list of T cell receptor beta chains from one sample in a study of blood T cells in healthy people across ages. TCRdb independently ran MiXCR on the 5' RACE reads; one entry per CDR3 protein. The sample has 1.5 million to 2 million distinct CDR3 sequences; around 50% are singletons. Input material: blood. The receptor set was obtained from a woman aged 40 to 55 in good health. CDR3s include the opening cysteine and the closing phenylalanine or tryptophan. D genes are given only for firm matches. Some rows mark clone size as missing; the rest say once, few, many or name a class of expanded clone.

D gene,J gene,clone size,V gene,CDR3 protein,CDR3 DNA
TRBD1,TRBJ2-1,.,TRBV18,CATTTGNRNEQFF,TGTGCCACCACGACAGGGAACCGGAATGAGCAGTTCTTC
.,TRBJ1-4,.,TRBV7-2,CASSFMGPREKLFF,TGTGCCAGCAGCTTTATGGGGCCGCGAGAAAAACTGTTTTTT
.,TRBJ1-4,.,TRBV15,CATSRDQGNNEKLFF,TGTGCCACCAGCAGAGACCAGGGGAATAATGAAAAACTGTTTTTT
TRBD1,TRBJ2-2,.,TRBV2,CASQGQGSNTGELFF,TGTGCCAGTCAGGGACAGGGGTCGAACACCGGGGAGCTGTTTTTT
.,TRBJ2-1,.,TRBV7-2,CASSLLIEQFF,TGTGCCAGCAGCCTCTTAATTGAGCAGTTCTTC
.,TRBJ2-3,.,TRBV13,CASKPYKNTSDTQYF,TGTGCCAGCAAACCCTACAAGAATACCTCAGATACGCAGTATTTT
TRBD2,TRBJ2-4,once,TRBV4-3,CASSPRTSGGDLAKNIQYF,TGCGCCAGCAGCCCGCGGACTAGCGGGGGCGACCTAGCCAAAAACATTCAGTACTTC
.,TRBJ1-2,once,TRBV27,CTSSFNKGVNGYTF,TGTACCAGCAGTTTTAATAAGGGGGTTAATGGCTACACCTTC
.,TRBJ2-1,.,TRBV7-2,CASSLKGGALSEQFF,TGTGCCAGCAGCTTAAAGGGGGGGGCCTTGAGTGAGCAGTTCTTC
TRBD2,TRBJ2-1,.,TRBV5-5,CASLREGAYNEQFF,TGTGCCAGTTTAAGGGAGGGTGCCTACAATGAGCAGTTCTTC
TRBD1,TRBJ2-7,many,TRBV29-1,CSVTRTGDEQYF,TGCAGCGTGACCAGGACAGGGGATGAGCAGTACTTC
.,TRBJ2-7,few,TRBV20-1,CSAGLDRDEQYF,TGCAGTGCCGGACTGGATCGGGACGAGCAGTACTTC
.,TRBJ2-5,.,TRBV7-9,CASSLGSGAVEETQYF,TGTGCCAGCAGCTTAGGTTCAGGGGCGGTCGAAGAGACCCAGTACTTC
.,TRBJ2-1,.,TRBV7-9,CASSKRVGGDINEQFF,TGTGCCAGCAGCAAAAGGGTGGGGGGGGACATCAATGAGCAGTTCTTC
TRBD1,TRBJ1-1,few,TRBV6-6,CASSYGTGGTNTEAFF,TGTGCCAGCAGTTACGGGACAGGGGGTACGAACACTGAAGCTTTCTTT
.,TRBJ2-3,few,TRBV5-1,CASSLYRNDGTDTQYF,TGCGCCAGCAGCTTGTACCGGAATGATGGCACAGATACGCAGTATTTT
TRBD1,TRBJ2-6,.,TRBV29-1,CGVGGAGANVLTF,TGCGGCGTAGGGGGCGCTGGGGCCAACGTCCTGACTTTC
TRBD2,TRBJ2-1,.,TRBV6-2/TRBV6-3,CASSNPGGINEQFF,TGTGCCAGCAGTAACCCCGGGGGGATTAATGAGCAGTTCTTC
TRBD2,TRBJ2-1,.,TRBV12-3/TRBV12-4,CASSPPGLVFEQFF,TGTGCCAGCAGCCCTCCGGGACTAGTTTTTGAGCAGTTCTTC
TRBD2,TRBJ2-7,.,TRBV6-2/TRBV6-3,CASNGLASYEQYF,TGTGCCAGCAACGGACTAGCTTCCTACGAGCAGTACTTC
.,TRBJ2-1,.,TRBV6-7,CASSYLDSGEQFF,TGTGCCAGCAGTTACTTGGACTCGGGTGAGCAGTTCTTC
.,TRBJ2-1,.,TRBV5-1,CASSLGVANEQFF,TGCGCCAGCAGCTTGGGGGTAGCTAATGAGCAGTTCTTC
.,TRBJ2-3,.,TRBV20-1,CSASGGSLTDTQYF,TGCAGTGCTAGCGGAGGATCCCTAACAGATACGCAGTATTTT
.,TRBJ2-4,.,TRBV4-3,CASSQDAYRAAKNIQYF,TGCGCCAGCAGCCAAGATGCGTACAGGGCAGCCAAAAACATTCAGTACTTC
TRBD2,TRBJ2-7,.,TRBV10-1,CASTLAGGREQYF,TGCGCCAGCACCTTAGCGGGGGGGCGCGAGCAGTACTTC
.,TRBJ2-1,.,TRBV27,CASSLSAGTSRDNGQFF,TGTGCCAGCAGTTTATCGGCAGGGACTTCTCGGGACAATGGGCAGTTCTTC
.,TRBJ2-1,.,TRBV2,CASSGIGEQFF,TGTGCCAGCAGTGGTATTGGTGAGCAGTTCTTC
.,TRBJ2-6,.,TRBV6-4,CASSDSGISHSGANVLTF,TGTGCCAGCAGTGACTCGGGGATCTCCCACTCTGGGGCCAACGTCCTGACTTTC
.,TRBJ1-2,.,TRBV7-2,CASKGPGLNYGYTF,TGTGCCAGCAAAGGCCCGGGCCTAAACTATGGCTACACCTTC
.,TRBJ1-2,.,TRBV28,CASSFLGASVRGYTF,TGTGCCAGCAGTTTCCTGGGAGCGTCGGTGCGAGGCTACACTTTC
.,TRBJ2-5,.,TRBV5-1,CASTEQGILSYNEQYF,TGCGCCAGCACCGAACAGGGCATCCTATCATACAATGAGCAGTACTTC
.,TRBJ1-5,once,TRBV28,CASTNLAPGTGNQPQHF,TGTGCCAGCACCAACCTCGCCCCCGGGACCGGCAATCAGCCCCAGCATTTT
.,TRBJ2-3,.,TRBV9,CASNHGAGGSTDTQYF,TGTGCCAGCAATCATGGCGCGGGCGGTAGCACAGATACGCAGTATTTT
.,TRBJ2-4,many,TRBV7-2,CASSLDSLAYF,TGTGCCAGCAGCTTAGACTCCCTGGCGTACTTC
.,TRBJ2-5,.,TRBV7-2,CASSPPVFGETQYF,TGTGCCAGCAGCCCCCCGGTCTTCGGGGAGACCCAGTACTTC
TRBD1,TRBJ1-2,.,TRBV4-1,CASSQDYGQGAKYGYTF,TGCGCCAGCAGCCAAGATTACGGGCAGGGGGCCAAATATGGCTACACCTTC
.,TRBJ2-3,.,TRBV9,CASSVDGGLSTDTQYF,TGTGCCAGCAGCGTAGATGGGGGGCTTAGCACAGATACGCAGTATTTT
.,TRBJ2-3,.,TRBV11-1,CASSRLRAPSTDTQYF,TGTGCCAGCAGCCGCCTAAGAGCCCCTAGCACAGATACGCAGTATTTT
TRBD1,TRBJ2-3,.,TRBV7-2,CASSLRRTGANTDTQYF,TGTGCCAGCAGCTTAAGGAGGACAGGGGCGAACACAGATACGCAGTATTTT
.,TRBJ2-3,few,TRBV15,CATSRKTDRTQYF,TGTGCCACCAGCAGGAAGACGGACAGAACGCAGTATTTT
.,TRBJ2-5,.,TRBV24-1,CATSEEGDKETQYF,TGTGCCACCAGTGAGGAGGGGGATAAAGAGACCCAGTACTTC
.,TRBJ2-7,.,TRBV10-3,CAISAGPFDEQYF,TGTGCCATCAGCGCAGGGCCCTTCGACGAGCAGTACTTC
.,TRBJ2-7,many,TRBV3-1,CASSQRGLHHEQYF,TGTGCCAGCAGCCAACGCGGCCTTCACCACGAGCAGTACTTC
.,TRBJ2-5,few,TRBV20-1,CSARLEKTQYF,TGCAGTGCTAGACTAGAAAAGACCCAGTACTTC
.,TRBJ2-3,.,TRBV27,CASDHGTRTDTQYF,TGTGCCAGCGACCACGGGACCCGCACAGATACGCAGTATTTT
TRBD1,TRBJ1-1,.,TRBV20-1,CSAGRQGTEAFF,TGCAGTGCTGGCCGACAGGGCACTGAAGCTTTCTTT
.,TRBJ2-1,.,TRBV7-2,CASSPCGAGRNNEQFF,TGTGCCAGCAGCCCCTGCGGTGCAGGGAGGAACAATGAGCAGTTCTTC
.,TRBJ1-5,.,TRBV7-9,CASSLSTDQPQHF,TGTGCCAGCAGCTTATCAACCGATCAGCCCCAGCATTTT
TRBD2,TRBJ2-5,.,TRBV20-1,CSARDIKGLAATLIGKETQYF,TGCAGTGCTAGAGATATAAAAGGACTAGCGGCTACACTCATAGGGAAAGAGACCCAGTACTTC
TRBD1,TRBJ2-3,.,TRBV27,CASSPADRVRVGESTDTQYF,TGTGCCAGCAGTCCGGCCGACAGGGTAAGGGTAGGGGAATCCACAGATACGCAGTATTTT
TRBD2,TRBJ2-5,.,TRBV6-5,CASSFGLAGEQETQYF,TGTGCCAGCAGTTTCGGGCTAGCGGGGGAGCAAGAGACCCAGTACTTC
.,TRBJ2-1,few,TRBV5-6,CASSSYHNEQFF,TGTGCCAGCAGCTCTTACCACAATGAGCAGTTCTTC
.,TRBJ1-2,.,TRBV30,CAWKRGYTF,TGTGCCTGGAAGCGTGGCTACACCTTC
TRBD1,TRBJ1-4,.,TRBV29-1,CSVAGGTALEEKLFF,TGCAGCGTTGCGGGTGGGACAGCACTGGAAGAAAAACTGTTTTTT
.,TRBJ1-2,few,TRBV3-1,CASSQVPVNYGYTF,TGTGCCAGCAGCCAAGTACCGGTTAACTATGGCTACACCTTC
.,TRBJ2-1,few,TRBV12-3/TRBV12-4,CASSPQDGYNEQFF,TGTGCCAGCAGTCCCCAAGATGGCTACAATGAGCAGTTCTTC